The 16 T cell receptor beta chains presented below share a single source sample, sequenced in a study of regulatory T cells in long-lasting Graves disease. For TCR beta, libraries came from iRepertoire HTBI primers and Arm-PCR of CDR3 regions. One entry per CDR3 protein results from TCRdb running MiXCR on the multiplex PCR reads. The table includes some 410,000 distinct CDR3 sequences, over 15% detected once. As to time point: newly diagnosed GD, antithyroid drugs for less than 3 months. PBMCs were the source of the RNA used for TCR sequencing. Separately, the same data were catalogued under a study of T cells in Graves' hyperthyroidism and ophthalmopathy.

Material: peripheral blood mononuclear cells (PBMCs), obtained at new diagnosis, from a patient treated with antithyroid drugs. The receptor set was obtained from a woman in her 30s with Graves disease.

This clonotype was observed a handful of times. This rearrangement joins TRBV7-9 to TRBJ1-1; D not certain. The CDR3 runs to 15 residues. Between the trimmed V and J ends, which lost 5 bases and 1 base, there was a span of 14 bases. Germline V gene data show CDR1 as SEHNR and CDR2 as FQNEAQ (reference sequence). The CDR3 region is CASSTVRSQNTEAFF. The CDR3, as DNA: TGTGCCAGCAGCACCGTACGGTCACAGAACACTGAAGCTTTCTTT.

The J gene is TRBJ2-7, the V gene TRBV6-1, with unresolved D. The germline V gene encodes CDR1 MNHNS and CDR2 SASEGT. V was clipped by 5 bases and J by 1 base, with 15 bases between them. CDR3 length equals 15 residues. This CDR3 reads CASSKHRGPSYEQYF. Here the CDR3 DNA reads TGTGCCAGCAGTAAACATCGTGGCCCTTCCTACGAGCAGTACTTC.

In this sample, this clonotype turned up a few times. The CDR3 coding sequence is TGTGCCAGCAGTTTACTAGGGGATATCGGGGAGCTGTTTTTT. Translation gives CASSLLGDIGELFF. This sequence joins TRBV28 and TRBJ2-2, with D possibly TRBD1 on 5 matching bases. V lost 2 bases and J lost 7, with 11 bases in between. The germline gives CDR1 MDHEN, CDR2 SYDVKM. CDR3 length: 14 residues.

V usage is TRBV5-1 and J usage is TRBJ2-1, with D perhaps matching TRBD1 or TRBD2 (6 bases each). Per germline, CDR1 SGHRS and CDR2 YFSETQ. The CDR3 consists of 16 residues. V was clipped by 0 bases and J by 2 bases, with 12 bases between them. CDR3 region: CASSLGEGGTYNEQFF. The CDR3, as DNA: TGCGCCAGCAGCTTGGGCGAAGGGGGGACCTACAATGAGCAGTTCTTC.

As for this clonotype: This may be a read error, as it is one base from a much larger clone. CDR3 in DNA: TGCAGTGGACCGGGACAGGGGGCCACTGAAGGTTTCTTT. Its translation: CSGPGQGATEGFF. The chain joins TRBV20-1 to TRBJ1-1, with 12 bases that match TRBD1. The CDR3 contains 13 residues. Germline V gene data show CDR1 as DFQATT and CDR2 as SNEGSKA (reference sequence).

The V call is TRBV19, the J call TRBJ2-3; the D gene is possibly TRBD1 (5 bases). Trimming removed 4 bases at V and 0 bases at J, with 8 bases between. Germline V CDR1 and CDR2: LNHDA, SQIVND (reference sequence). The CDR3 has 14 residues. CDR3 in DNA: TGTGCCAGTAGTAATGACAGAAGCACAGATACGCAGTATTTT. Protein sequence: CASSNDRSTDTQYF.

Many counts were recorded for this clonotype. CDR3 coding DNA: TGTGCCAGCAGTAGGACTAGCGGGAGGGTACATGAGCAGTTCTTC. Encoded protein: CASSRTSGRVHEQFF. The chain employs TRBV11-2 and TRBJ2-1; 15 bases agree with TRBD2. The germline CDR1 and CDR2 sequences are SGHAT and FQNNGV. The CDR3 spans 15 residues. J lost 8 bases, V lost 6 bases, and 5 bases had no gene match.

The V gene is TRBV5-6, the J gene TRBJ2-1; 7 nucleotides agree with TRBD2. After removal of 1 base from V and 7 bases from J, the junction contained 17 bases not matched to a gene. CDR1 is SGHDT and CDR2 is YYEEEE in the germline V gene. This CDR3 region has 18 residues. CDR3 sequence (DNA): TGTGCCAGCAGCTTGAGGCTTCTTGGCGGGAGTAGAGAAAATGAGCAGTTCTTC. Protein sequence: CASSLRLLGGSRENEQFF.

This clonotype has just a few counts. The chain combines TRBV20-1 with TRBJ2-2; D may match TRBD1 or TRBD2 (5 bases each). This CDR3 comprises 19 residues. V lost 5 bases and J lost 1, with 26 bases in between. Germline V CDR1 and CDR2: DFQATT, SNEGSKA (reference sequence). The CDR3 nucleotides are TGCAGTGCTTCTCCGGCCGGGACGACGCTTACTATGAACACCGGGGAGCTGTTTTTT. This translates into CSASPAGTTLTMNTGELFF.

This clonotype came up a few times. The rearrangement joins TRBV27 to TRBJ2-2, with D perhaps matching TRBD1 (6 bases). The V gene lost 4 bases and the J gene lost 0 bases, with 18 bases spanning the gap. The germline gives CDR1 MNHEY, CDR2 SMNVEV (reference sequence). This CDR3 contains 18 residues. The CDR3 DNA follows: TGTGCCAGCAGTTATACAATTGGACAGTTAGCGAACACCGGGGAGCTGTTTTTT. Translated: CASSYTIGQLANTGELFF.

Turning to this clonotype: A read error may be the cause here, since a much bigger clone is one base away. The rearrangement uses TRBV11-3 and TRBJ1-4; D is ambiguous. CDR1 is SGHNT and CDR2 is YENEEA in the germline V gene. The CDR3 consists of 13 residues. The germline V and J ends were trimmed by 5 bases and 8 bases, with 12 bases remaining between them. The DNA of the CDR3 is TGTGCCAGCAGCACCCAGAGAGGGGAAAAACTGTTTTTT. As protein: CASSTQRGEKLFF.

J is TRBJ2-5 and V is TRBV19; 9 positions match TRBD2. The junction had 6 bases not matched to a gene; V was cut back by 5 bases and J by 5 bases. The CDR3 spans 14 residues. Germline loops: CDR1 LNHDA, CDR2 SQIVND (reference sequence). CDR3 sequence (DNA): TGTGCCAGTAGTCTTAGCGGGAGCGGGGAGACCCAGTACTTC. As protein: CASSLSGSGETQYF.

This clonotype was seen at least ten times. The rearrangement joins TRBV2 to TRBJ1-2; no clear D gene. Trimming took off 6 bases at V and 7 bases at J, with 9 bases between the two ends. Per germline, CDR1 SNHLY and CDR2 FYNNEI. The CDR3 covers 11 residues. CDR3 sequence: CASREEGGYTF. In nucleotides, the CDR3 is TGTGCCAGCAGGGAGGAAGGTGGCTACACCTTC.

There are many counts of this clonotype. V is TRBV6-1 and J is TRBJ1-1, with a possible D match to TRBD1 (5 bases). CDR1 and CDR2 from the germline V gene are MNHNS and SASEGT. V lost 4 bases and J lost 6, with 18 bases in between. CDR3 length: 15 amino acids. CDR3 sequence reads: CASSAHRGEAPEAFF. CDR3 nucleotide sequence: TGTGCCAGCAGTGCCCACCGGGGCGAGGCCCCTGAAGCTTTCTTT.

This clonotype was detected only a few times. The chain uses TRBV5-5 and TRBJ1-5; unclear D gene. This CDR3 contains 14 residues. With 5 bases removed from V and 4 bases from J, the gap between germline ends came to 13 bases. From germline, CDR1 is SGHKS and CDR2 YYEKEE (reference sequence). The CDR3: CASSVSGANQPQHF. DNA of the CDR3: TGTGCCAGCAGTGTGAGTGGTGCGAATCAGCCCCAGCATTTT.

This chain connects TRBV12-3 or TRBV12-4 to TRBJ2-1; 11 bases agree with TRBD1. The CDR3 covers 13 residues. Trimming cost V 7 bases and J 9 bases; bases outside gene matches: 5. The CDR3: CASTWTGGVEQFF. The CDR3 DNA follows: TGTGCCAGCACCTGGACAGGGGGCGTTGAGCAGTTCTTC.